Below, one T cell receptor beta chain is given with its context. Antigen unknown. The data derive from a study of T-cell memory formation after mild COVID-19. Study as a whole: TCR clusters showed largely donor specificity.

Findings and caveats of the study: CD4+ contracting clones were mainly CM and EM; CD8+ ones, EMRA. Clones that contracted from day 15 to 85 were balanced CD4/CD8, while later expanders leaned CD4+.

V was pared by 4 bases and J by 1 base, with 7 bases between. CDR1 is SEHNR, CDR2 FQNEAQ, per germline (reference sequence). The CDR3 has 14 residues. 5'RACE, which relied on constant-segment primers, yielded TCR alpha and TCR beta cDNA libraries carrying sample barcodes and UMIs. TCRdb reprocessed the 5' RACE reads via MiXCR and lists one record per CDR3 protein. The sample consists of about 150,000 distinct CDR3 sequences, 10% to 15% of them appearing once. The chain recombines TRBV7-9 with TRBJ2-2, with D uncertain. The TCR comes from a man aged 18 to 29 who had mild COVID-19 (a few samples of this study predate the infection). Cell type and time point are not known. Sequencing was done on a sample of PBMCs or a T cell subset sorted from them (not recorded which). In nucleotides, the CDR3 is TGTGCCAGCAGCTCCTTGATGAACACCGGGGAGCTGTTTTTT. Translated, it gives CASSSLMNTGELFF.